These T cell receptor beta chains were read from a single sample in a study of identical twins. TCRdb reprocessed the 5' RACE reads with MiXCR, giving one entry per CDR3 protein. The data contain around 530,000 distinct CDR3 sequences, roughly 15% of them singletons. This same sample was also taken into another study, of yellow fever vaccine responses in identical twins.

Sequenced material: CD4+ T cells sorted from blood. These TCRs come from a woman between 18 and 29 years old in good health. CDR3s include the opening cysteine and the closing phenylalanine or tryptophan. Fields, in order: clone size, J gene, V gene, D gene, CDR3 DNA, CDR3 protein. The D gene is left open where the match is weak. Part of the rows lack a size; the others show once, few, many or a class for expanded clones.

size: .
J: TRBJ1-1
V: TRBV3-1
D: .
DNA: TGTGCCAGCAGCCCCAGAAAGATGAACACTGAAGCTTTCTTT
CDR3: CASSPRKMNTEAFF

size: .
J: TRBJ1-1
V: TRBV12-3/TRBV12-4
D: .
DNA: TGTGCCAGCACCCTTACAGGGACGAACACTGAAGCTTTCTTT
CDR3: CASTLTGTNTEAFF

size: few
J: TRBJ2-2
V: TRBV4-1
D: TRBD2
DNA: TGCGCCAGCAGCCCCCCCCGACTAGCGGGAACTGGGGAGCTGTTTTTT
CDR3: CASSPPRLAGTGELFF

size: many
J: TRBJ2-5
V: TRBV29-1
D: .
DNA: TGCAGCGTTGATCGGGGCTGGGAGACCCAGTACTTC
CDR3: CSVDRGWETQYF

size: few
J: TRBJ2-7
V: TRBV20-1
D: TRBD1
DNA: TGCAGTGCTTCTAAGGGGACAGGGGCCTACGAGCAGTACTTC
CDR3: CSASKGTGAYEQYF

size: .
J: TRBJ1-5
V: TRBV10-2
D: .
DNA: TGCGCCAGCAGTGAGTTGGGGCGTCAGCCCCAGCATTTT
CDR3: CASSELGRQPQHF

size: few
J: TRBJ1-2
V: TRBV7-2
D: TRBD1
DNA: TGTGCCAGCAGCCGAGACAGGGAAGTAAGCGGCTACACCTTC
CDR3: CASSRDREVSGYTF

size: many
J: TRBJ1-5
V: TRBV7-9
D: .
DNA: TGTGCCAGCAGCTTAGACCGGGTCAATCAGCCCCAGCATTTT
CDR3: CASSLDRVNQPQHF

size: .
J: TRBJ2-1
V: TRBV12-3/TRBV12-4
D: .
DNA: TGTGCCAGCAGTATCCGGGACAACCAGTTCTTC
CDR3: CASSIRDNQFF

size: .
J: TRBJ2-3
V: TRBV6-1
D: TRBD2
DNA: TGTGCCAGCAGAGCAACCCGAGGGATTCTAGCGGGGTCCGATACGCAGTATTTT
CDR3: CASRATRGILAGSDTQYF

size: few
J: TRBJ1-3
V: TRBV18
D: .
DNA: TGTGCCAGCTCACCACCGGTCGGATCCTCTGGAAACACCATATATTTT
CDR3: CASSPPVGSSGNTIYF

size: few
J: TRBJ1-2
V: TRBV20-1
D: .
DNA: TGCAGTGCTAGAGATCGGAGTTACTATGGCTACACCTTC
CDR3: CSARDRSYYGYTF

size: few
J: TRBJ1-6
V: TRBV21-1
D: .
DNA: TGTGCCAGCAGCAAAGTTCGGGACAGGGGGGTCCGTTCACCCCTCCACTTT
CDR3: CASSKVRDRGVRSPLHF

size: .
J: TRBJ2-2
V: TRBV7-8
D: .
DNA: TGTGCCAGCAGGGAGACAGGTTTCACCGGGGAGCTGTTTTTT
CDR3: CASRETGFTGELFF

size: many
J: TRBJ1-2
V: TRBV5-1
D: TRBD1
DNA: TGCGCCAGCAGCTTGCAGGCAGGGGGTTCCTATGGCTACACCTTC
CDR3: CASSLQAGGSYGYTF